This TCR beta chain was found in a study of early T cells in non-severe SARS-CoV-2 infection. Individually, cDNA molecules had unique molecular identifiers attached to them. TCRdb independently ran MiXCR on the 5' RACE reads; one entry per CDR3 protein. The sample carries about 21,000 distinct CDR3 sequences, 5.7% recorded once. The CDR3 length is 17 residues. With 2 bases clipped from V and 2 bases from J, the junction kept 10 bases outside the gene matches. Germline assignment: CDR1 DFQATT and CDR2 SNEGSKA (reference sequence). The specimen was whole blood, collected at baseline. The clonotype was recovered from an adult who was a healthcare worker with PCR-confirmed SARS-CoV-2 infection or an uninfected control (not recorded which). The J gene is TRBJ1-2, the V gene TRBV20-1; 11 positions agree with TRBD1. The CDR3 DNA sequence: TGCAGTGCTAGACCTCCGGGACAGGGGGTTGGCAACTATGGCTACACCTTC. Translated, it gives CSARPPGQGVGNYGYTF.